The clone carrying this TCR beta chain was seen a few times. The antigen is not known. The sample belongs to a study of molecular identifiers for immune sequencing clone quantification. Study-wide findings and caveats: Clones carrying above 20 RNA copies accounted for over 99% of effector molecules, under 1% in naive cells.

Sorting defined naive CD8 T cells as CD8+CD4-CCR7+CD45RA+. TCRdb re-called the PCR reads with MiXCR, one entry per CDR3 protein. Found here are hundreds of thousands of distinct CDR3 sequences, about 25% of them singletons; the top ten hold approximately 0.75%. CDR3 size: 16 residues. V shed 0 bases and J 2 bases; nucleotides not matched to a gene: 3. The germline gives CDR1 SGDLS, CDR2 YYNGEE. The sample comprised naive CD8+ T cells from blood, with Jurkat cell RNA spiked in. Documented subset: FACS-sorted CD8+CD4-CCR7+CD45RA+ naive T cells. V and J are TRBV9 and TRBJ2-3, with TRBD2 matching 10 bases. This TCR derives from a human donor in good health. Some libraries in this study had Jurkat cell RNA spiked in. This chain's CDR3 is CASSVGTSGDTDTQYF. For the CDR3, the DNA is TGTGCCAGCAGCGTAGGGACTAGCGGAGACACAGATACGCAGTATTTT.